This TCR beta chain derives from a study of Tregs in tolerant kidney transplant recipients. The study's findings and limits: Few patients were studied, so findings need validation in larger groups. Donor-specific Treg expansion exceeded global Treg expansion in tolerant patients, suggesting antigen drive. Nucleotide sequences could not be compared across some patients' samples due to primer changes.

Measured with immunoSEQ multiplex PCR; TCRdb has only the in-frame clones, and not every one. The table lists 62,000 or so clones, roughly 98% of them singletons. For this clone: Its target is not known.

Unstimulated regulatory T cells (CD4+CD25+CD127-), CD4+CD25- non-regulatory cells, CD4 and CD8 cells were FACS-sorted from thawed PBMCs. This clonotype was sampled from a human donor who received a combined kidney and bone marrow transplant. Sequenced here: Tregs from blood, sampled before the transplant.

The CDR3 loop reads CASSVASGAYNEQFF. The CDR3 DNA is TGTGCCAGCAGCGTAGCGAGCGGGGCCTACAATGAGCAGTTCTTC. This sequence joins TRBV9 and TRBJ2-1, with 7 bases matching TRBD2. V lost 0 bases and J lost 2; bases outside the gene matches: 2. Germline V CDR1 and CDR2: SGDLS, YYNGEE. The CDR3 sequence is 15 residues long.